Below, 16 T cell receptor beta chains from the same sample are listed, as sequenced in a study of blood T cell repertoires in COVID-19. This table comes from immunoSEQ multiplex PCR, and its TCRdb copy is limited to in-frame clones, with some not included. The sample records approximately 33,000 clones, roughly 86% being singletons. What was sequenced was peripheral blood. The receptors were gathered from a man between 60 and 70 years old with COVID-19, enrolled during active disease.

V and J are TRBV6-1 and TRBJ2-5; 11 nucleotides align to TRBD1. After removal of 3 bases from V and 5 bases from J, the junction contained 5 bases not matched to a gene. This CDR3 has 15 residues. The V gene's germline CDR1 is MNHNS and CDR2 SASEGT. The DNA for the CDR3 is TGTGCCAGCAGTGATGGGACAGGGGGTAGGGAGACCCAGTACTTC. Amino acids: CASSDGTGGRETQYF.

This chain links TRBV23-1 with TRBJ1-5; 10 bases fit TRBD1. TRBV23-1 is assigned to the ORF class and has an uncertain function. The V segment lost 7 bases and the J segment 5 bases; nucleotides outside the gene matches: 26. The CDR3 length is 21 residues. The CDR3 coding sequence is TGCGCCAGCACCATAGAATTACCGGGGGACAGGGGAAGAGGGGAAGATCAGCCCCAGCATTTT. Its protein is CASTIELPGDRGRGEDQPQHF.

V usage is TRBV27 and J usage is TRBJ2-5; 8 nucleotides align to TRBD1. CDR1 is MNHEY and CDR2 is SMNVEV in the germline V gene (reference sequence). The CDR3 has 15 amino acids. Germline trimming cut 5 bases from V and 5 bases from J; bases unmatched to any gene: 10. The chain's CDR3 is CASSRGTGTRETQYF. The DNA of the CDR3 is TGTGCCAGCAGTCGTGGGACAGGCACCAGGGAGACCCAGTACTTC.

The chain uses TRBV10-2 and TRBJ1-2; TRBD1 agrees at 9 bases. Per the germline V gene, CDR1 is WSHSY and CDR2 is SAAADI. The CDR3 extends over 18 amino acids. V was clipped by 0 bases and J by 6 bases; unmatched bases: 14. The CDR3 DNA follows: TGCGCCAGCAGTGAGTCGACTCTTAACAGGGGGCATAGAGATGGCTACACCTTC. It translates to CASSESTLNRGHRDGYTF.

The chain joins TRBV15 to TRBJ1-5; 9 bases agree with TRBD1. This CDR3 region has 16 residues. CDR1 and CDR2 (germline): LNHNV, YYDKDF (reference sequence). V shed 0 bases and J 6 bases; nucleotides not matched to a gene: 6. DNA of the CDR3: TGTGCCACCAGCAGAGAAGGGACAGGGAAAGGTCAGCCCCAGCATTTT. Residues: CATSREGTGKGQPQHF. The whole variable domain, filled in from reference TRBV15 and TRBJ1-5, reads DAMVIQNPRYQVTQFGKPVTLSCSQTLNHNVMYWYQQKSSQAPKLLFHYYDKDFNNEADTPDNFQSRRPNTSFCFLDIRSPGLGDTAMYLCATSREGTGKGQPQHFGDGTRLSIL.

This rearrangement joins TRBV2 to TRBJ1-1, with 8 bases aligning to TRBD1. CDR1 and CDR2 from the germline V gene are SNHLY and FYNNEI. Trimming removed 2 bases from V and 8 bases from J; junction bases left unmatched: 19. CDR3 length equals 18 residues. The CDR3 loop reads CASSESAGGYEEQREAFF. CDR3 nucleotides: TGTGCCAGCAGTGAATCTGCAGGGGGCTATGAAGAGCAACGAGAAGCTTTCTTT.

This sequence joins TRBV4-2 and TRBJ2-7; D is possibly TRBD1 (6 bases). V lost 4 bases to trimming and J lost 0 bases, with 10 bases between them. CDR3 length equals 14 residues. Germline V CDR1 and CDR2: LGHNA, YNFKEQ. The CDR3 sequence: CASSPQTGSYEQYF. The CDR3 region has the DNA TGTGCCAGCAGCCCTCAGACAGGCTCCTACGAGCAGTACTTC.

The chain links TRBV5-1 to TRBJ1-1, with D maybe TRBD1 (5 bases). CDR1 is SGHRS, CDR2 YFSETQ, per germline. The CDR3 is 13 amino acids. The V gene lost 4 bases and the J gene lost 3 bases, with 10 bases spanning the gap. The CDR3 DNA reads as TGCGCCAGCAGCACCGACAGATACACTGAAGCTTTCTTT. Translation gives CASSTDRYTEAFF.

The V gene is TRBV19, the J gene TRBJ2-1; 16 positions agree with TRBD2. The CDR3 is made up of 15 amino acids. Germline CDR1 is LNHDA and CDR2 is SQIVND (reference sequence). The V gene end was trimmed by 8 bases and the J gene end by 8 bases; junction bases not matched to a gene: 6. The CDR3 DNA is TGTGCCAGTGGGACTAGCGGGAGGGCCTGGGATGAGCAGTTCTTC. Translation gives CASGTSGRAWDEQFF. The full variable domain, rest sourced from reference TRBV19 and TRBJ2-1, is DGGITQSPKYLFRKEGQNVTLSCEQNLNHDAMYWYRQDPGQGLRLIYYSQIVNDFQKGDIAEGYSVSREKKESFPLTVTSAQKNPTAFYLCASGTSGRAWDEQFFGPGTRLTVL.

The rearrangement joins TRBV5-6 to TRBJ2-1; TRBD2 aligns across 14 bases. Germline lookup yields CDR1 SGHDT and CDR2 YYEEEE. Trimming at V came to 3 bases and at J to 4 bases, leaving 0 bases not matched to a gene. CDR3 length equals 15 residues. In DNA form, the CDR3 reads TGTGCCAGCAGCTGGACTAGCGGGGGGTACAATGAGCAGTTCTTC. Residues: CASSWTSGGYNEQFF.

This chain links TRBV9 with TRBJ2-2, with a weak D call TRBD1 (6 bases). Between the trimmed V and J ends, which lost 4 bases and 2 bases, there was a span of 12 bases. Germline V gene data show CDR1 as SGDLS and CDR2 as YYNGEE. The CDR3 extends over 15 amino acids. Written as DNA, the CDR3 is TGTGCCAGCAGCCGAGGACAGTCTAACACCGGGGAGCTGTTTTTT. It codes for CASSRGQSNTGELFF.

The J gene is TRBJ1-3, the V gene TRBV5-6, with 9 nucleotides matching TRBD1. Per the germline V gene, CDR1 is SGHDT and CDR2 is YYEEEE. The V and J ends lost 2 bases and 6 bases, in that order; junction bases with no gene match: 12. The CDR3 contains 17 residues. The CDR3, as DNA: TGTGCCAGCAGCTTCCCCTTCGCGACAGGGGGTGAAAACACCATATATTTT. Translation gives CASSFPFATGGENTIYF. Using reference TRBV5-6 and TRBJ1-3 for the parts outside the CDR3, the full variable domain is DAGVTQSPTHLIKTRGQQVTLRCSPKSGHDTVSWYQQALGQGPQFIFQYYEEEERQRGNFPDRFSGHQFPNYSSELNVNALLLGDSALYLCASSFPFATGGENTIYFGEGSWLTVV.

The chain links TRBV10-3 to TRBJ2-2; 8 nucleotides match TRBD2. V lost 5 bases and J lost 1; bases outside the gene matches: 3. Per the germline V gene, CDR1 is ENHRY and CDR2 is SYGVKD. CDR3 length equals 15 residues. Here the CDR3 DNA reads TGTGCCATCAGTCCCGGGACTAGGAACACCGGGGAGCTGTTTTTT. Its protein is CAISPGTRNTGELFF.

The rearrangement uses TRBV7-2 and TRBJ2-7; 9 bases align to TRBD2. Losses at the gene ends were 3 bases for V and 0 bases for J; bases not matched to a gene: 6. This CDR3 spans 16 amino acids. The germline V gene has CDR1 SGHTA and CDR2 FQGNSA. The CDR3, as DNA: TGTGCCAGCAGCTTTAGCGGGAGCATCCTCTCCTACGAGCAGTACTTC. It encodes CASSFSGSILSYEQYF. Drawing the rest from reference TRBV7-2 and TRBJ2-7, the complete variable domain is GAGVSQSPSNKVTEKGKDVELRCDPISGHTALYWYRQSLGQGLEFLIYFQGNSAPDKSGLPSDRFSAERTGGSVSTLTIQRTQQEDSAVYLCASSFSGSILSYEQYFGPGTRLTVT.

CDR3 in amino acids: CASSQEGLAGEELFF. The CDR3 DNA follows: TGTGCCAGCAGCCAAGAGGGTCTAGCGGGAGAGGAGCTGTTTTTT. The chain joins TRBV14 to TRBJ2-2, with 10 bases matching TRBD2. This CDR3 is 15 amino acids long. Germline V gene data show CDR1 as SGHDN and CDR2 as FVKESK. With V trimmed by 0 bases and J by 10 bases, 5 bases remained unmatched.

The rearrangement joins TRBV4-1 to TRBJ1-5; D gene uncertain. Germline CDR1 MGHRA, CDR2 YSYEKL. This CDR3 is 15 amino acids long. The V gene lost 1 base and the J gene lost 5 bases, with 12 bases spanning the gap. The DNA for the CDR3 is TGCGCCAGCAGCCAAGCCTCCGAAGCCCATCAGCCCCAGCATTTT. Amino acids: CASSQASEAHQPQHF.